This T cell receptor beta chain was obtained from a study of blood T cells in healthy people across ages. CDR3 length equals 19 residues. Combining a sample-barcoded 5' primer with a J-beta primer mix, a second PCR ran for about 7 to 11 cycles. Unique molecular identifiers of 12 random nucleotides labeled each cDNA. From the 5' RACE reads, TCRdb called clonotypes with MiXCR, one entry per CDR3 protein. Of about 1 million distinct CDR3 sequences listed, over 35% are singletons. A remark on this clonotype: What it recognizes is unknown.

Whole-study results and caveats: Across samples, TCR beta diversity tracked strongly with naive T cell percentage. Long-lived donors carried more naive CD4+ cells and greater diversity than aged donors.

Total RNA extraction produced at least 6 micrograms (per sample) for the study. V and J are TRBV21-1 and TRBJ2-4; TRBD2, the table's D call, was not compared with the DNA. TRBV21-1 is noted as a pseudogene. Sequenced material: blood. The TCR sequence derives from an older woman in good health. CDR3 loop: CASILRVLAGGPGQNIQYF. As DNA, the CDR3 is TGTGCCAGCATTCTAAGGGTACTAGCGGGAGGGCCAGGGCAAAACATTCAGTACTTC.